This TCR beta chain derives from a study of blood T cell repertoires in COVID-19. Study background: There were acute and convalescent COVID-19 samples, and they came from the United States, Italy and Spain. The cDNA or gDNA used as material had been derived from T cells, B-cell-depleted T cells, or PBMCs.

Original processing methods: Reference gene primers were amplified, and this amplification served to estimate nucleated cell counts. This table comes from immunoSEQ multiplex PCR, and its TCRdb copy is limited to in-frame clones, with some not included. The V and J calls and the clone size are those of that table, but D and trimming were determined from the DNA. The sample consists of about 200,000 clones, around 80% of them appearing once. The germline V gene has CDR1 MGHRA and CDR2 YSYEKL. This CDR3 comprises 15 residues. Unmatched junction bases numbered 6, after V lost 4 bases and J lost 8 bases.

This TCR came from a woman in her seventies with acute or convalescent COVID-19. The V and J genes are TRBV4-1 and TRBJ1-6; 9 positions agree with TRBD1. Sample: peripheral blood. CDR3 nucleotides: TGCGCCAGCAGCCTCCAGGGACAGGGAGATTCACCCCTCCACTTT. Its protein is CASSLQGQGDSPLHF.